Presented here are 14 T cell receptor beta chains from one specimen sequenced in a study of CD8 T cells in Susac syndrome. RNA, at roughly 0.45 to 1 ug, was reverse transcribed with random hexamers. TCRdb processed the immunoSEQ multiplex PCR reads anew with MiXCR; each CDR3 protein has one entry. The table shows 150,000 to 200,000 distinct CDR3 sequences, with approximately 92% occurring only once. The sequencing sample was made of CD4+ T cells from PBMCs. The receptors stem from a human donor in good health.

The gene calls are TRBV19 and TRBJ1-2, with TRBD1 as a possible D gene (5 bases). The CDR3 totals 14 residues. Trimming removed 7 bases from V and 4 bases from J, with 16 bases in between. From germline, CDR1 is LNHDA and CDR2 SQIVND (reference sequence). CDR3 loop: CASTDGGGTYGYTF. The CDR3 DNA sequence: TGTGCCAGTACAGACGGCGGAGGGACCTATGGCTACACCTTC. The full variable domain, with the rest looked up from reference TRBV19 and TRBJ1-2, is DGGITQSPKYLFRKEGQNVTLSCEQNLNHDAMYWYRQDPGQGLRLIYYSQIVNDFQKGDIAEGYSVSREKKESFPLTVTSAQKNPTAFYLCASTDGGGTYGYTFGSGTRLTVV.

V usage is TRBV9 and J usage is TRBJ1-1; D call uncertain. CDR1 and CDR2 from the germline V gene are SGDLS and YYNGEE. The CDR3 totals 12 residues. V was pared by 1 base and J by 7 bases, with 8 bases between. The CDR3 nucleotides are TGTGCCAGCAGCGTAAGCGGTGGTGAAGCTTTCTTT. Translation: CASSVSGGEAFF.

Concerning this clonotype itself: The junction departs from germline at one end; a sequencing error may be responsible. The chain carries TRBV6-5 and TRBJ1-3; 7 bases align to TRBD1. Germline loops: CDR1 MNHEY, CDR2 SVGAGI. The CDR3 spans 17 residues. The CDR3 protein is CASSSTGVGALGNAIYF. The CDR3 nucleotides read TGTGCCAGCAGTTCTACAGGGGTTGGAGCCCTCGGAAACGCCATATATTTT.

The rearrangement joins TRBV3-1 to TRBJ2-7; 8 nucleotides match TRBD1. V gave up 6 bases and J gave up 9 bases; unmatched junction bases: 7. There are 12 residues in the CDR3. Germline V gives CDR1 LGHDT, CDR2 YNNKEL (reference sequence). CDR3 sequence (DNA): TGTGCCAGCAGTACGGGACAGGCCGGGCAGTACTTC. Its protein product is CASSTGQAGQYF.

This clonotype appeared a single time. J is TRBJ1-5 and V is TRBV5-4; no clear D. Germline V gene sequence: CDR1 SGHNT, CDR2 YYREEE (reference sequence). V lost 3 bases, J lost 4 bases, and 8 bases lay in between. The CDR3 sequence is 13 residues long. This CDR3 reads CASSWEQNQPQHF. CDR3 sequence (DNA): TGTGCCAGCAGCTGGGAGCAGAATCAGCCCCAGCATTTT. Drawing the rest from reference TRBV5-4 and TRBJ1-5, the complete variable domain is ETGVTQSPTHLIKTRGQQVTLRCSSQSGHNTVSWYQQALGQGPQFIFQYYREEENGRGNFPPRFSGLQFPNYSSELNVNALELDDSALYLCASSWEQNQPQHFGDGTRLSIL.

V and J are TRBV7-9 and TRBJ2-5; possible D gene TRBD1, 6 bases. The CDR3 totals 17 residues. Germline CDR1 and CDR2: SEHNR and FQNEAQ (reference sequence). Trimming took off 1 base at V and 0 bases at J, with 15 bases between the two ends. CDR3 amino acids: CASSLGIQGKNQETQYF. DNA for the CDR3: TGTGCCAGCAGCTTAGGGATACAGGGTAAAAACCAAGAGACCCAGTACTTC.

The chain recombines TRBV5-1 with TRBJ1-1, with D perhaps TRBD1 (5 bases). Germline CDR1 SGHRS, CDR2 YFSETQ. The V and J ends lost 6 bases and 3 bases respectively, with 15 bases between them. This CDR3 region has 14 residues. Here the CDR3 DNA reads TGCGCCAGCAAACCCAGGGCTGCGGACACTGAAGCTTTCTTT. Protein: CASKPRAADTEAFF. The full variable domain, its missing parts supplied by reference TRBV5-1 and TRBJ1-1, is KAGVTQTPRYLIKTRGQQVTLSCSPISGHRSVSWYQQTPGQGLQFLFEYFSETQRNKGNFPGRFSGRQFSNSRSEMNVSTLELGDSALYLCASKPRAADTEAFFGQGTRLTVV.

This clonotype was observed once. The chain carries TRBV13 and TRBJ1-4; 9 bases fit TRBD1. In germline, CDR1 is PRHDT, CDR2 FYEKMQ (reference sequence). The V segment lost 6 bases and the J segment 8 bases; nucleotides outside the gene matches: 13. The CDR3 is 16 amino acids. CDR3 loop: CASSRSRGQGLEKLFF. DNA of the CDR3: TGTGCCAGCAGTCGATCAAGGGGACAGGGATTAGAAAAACTGTTTTTT.

The CDR3 nucleotides read TGCGCCAGCAGCTTGTTCCAGGGGACAGATACGCAGTATTTT. Translation: CASSLFQGTDTQYF. This chain connects TRBV5-1 to TRBJ2-3; tentative D call: TRBD1 (6 bases). The CDR3 has 14 amino acids. With 1 base removed from V and 3 bases from J, the gap between germline ends came to 9 bases. From germline, CDR1 is SGHRS and CDR2 YFSETQ.

The CDR3 is CATSRGAPSLEQYF. CDR3 bases: TGTGCCACCAGCAGAGGAGCCCCATCATTGGAGCAGTACTTC. This chain links TRBV15 with TRBJ2-7; D gene ambiguous. The V and J ends lost 1 base and 7 bases respectively, with 14 bases between them. CDR3 length: 14 amino acids. Per the germline V gene, CDR1 is LNHNV and CDR2 is YYDKDF (reference sequence).

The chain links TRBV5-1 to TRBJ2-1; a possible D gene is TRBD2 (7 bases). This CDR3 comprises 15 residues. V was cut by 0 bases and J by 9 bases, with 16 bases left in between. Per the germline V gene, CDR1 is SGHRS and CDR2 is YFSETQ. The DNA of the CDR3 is TGCGCCAGCAGCTTGGACAGGGTGGCTAGCGGTGAGCAGTTCTTC. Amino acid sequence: CASSLDRVASGEQFF.

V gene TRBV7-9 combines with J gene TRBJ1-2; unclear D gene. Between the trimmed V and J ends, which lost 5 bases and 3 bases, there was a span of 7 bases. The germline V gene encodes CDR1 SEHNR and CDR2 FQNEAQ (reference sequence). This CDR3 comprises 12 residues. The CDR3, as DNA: TGTGCCAGCAGCCCTGGCTACTATGGCTACACCTTC. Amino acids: CASSPGYYGYTF.

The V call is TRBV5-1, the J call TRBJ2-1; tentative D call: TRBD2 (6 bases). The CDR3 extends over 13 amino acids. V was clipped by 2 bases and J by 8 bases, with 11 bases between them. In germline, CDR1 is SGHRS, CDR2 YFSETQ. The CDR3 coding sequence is TGCGCCAGCAGCTTAGCGGGTAGAGATGAGCAGTTCTTC. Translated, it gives CASSLAGRDEQFF.

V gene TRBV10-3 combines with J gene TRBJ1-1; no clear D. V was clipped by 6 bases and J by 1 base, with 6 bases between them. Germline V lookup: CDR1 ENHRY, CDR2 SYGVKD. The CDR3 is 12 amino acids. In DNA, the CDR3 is TGTGCCATCAGATCCCGGAACACTGAAGCTTTCTTT. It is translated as CAIRSRNTEAFF.